These 10 T cell receptor beta chains were sequenced from one sample in a study of immune evolution from preneoplasia to lung adenocarcinoma. This table comes from immunoSEQ multiplex PCR, and its TCRdb copy is limited to in-frame clones, with some not included. The table includes approximately 9,600 clones, 77% detected once. The sample comprised FFPE lung adenocarcinoma in situ tissue. These receptors all come from a person in their sixties or seventies with lung adenocarcinoma.

V gene TRBV29-1 combines with J gene TRBJ1-6, with D possibly matching TRBD1 (5 bases). V gave up 8 bases and J gave up 7 bases, with 15 bases separating them. Germline loops: CDR1 SQVTM, CDR2 ANQGSEA. The CDR3 sequence is 13 residues long. The DNA of the CDR3 is TGCAGCATACCGGGACGTCAGAATTCACCCCTCCACTTT. Protein sequence: CSIPGRQNSPLHF.

V usage is TRBV2 and J usage is TRBJ2-7; no definite D call. CDR1 is SNHLY, CDR2 FYNNEI, per germline. The CDR3 has 14 residues. V gave up 7 bases and J gave up 6 bases, with 19 bases separating them. The CDR3 loop is CASMGGRADVEQYF. CDR3 nucleotides: TGTGCCAGCATGGGTGGAAGAGCTGATGTCGAGCAGTACTTC.

The genes are TRBV5-1 and TRBJ1-4, with 7 nucleotides matching TRBD1. Trimming took 2 bases from V and 8 from J; bases not matched to a gene: 6. The CDR3 consists of 14 residues. Looked up from germline, CDR1 is SGHRS and CDR2 is YFSETQ. The CDR3 loop reads CASSFGQAEEKLFF. The CDR3, as DNA: TGCGCCAGCAGCTTCGGACAGGCTGAGGAAAAACTGTTTTTT.

The rearrangement links TRBV20-1 to TRBJ2-1; D remains unclear. V shed 6 bases and J shed 14 bases, with 17 bases lying between them. The CDR3 totals 11 residues. Looked up from germline, CDR1 is DFQATT and CDR2 is SNEGSKA (reference sequence). CDR3 DNA: TGCAGTGCCGCGGACCCCCAGAATGAGTTCTTC. Encoded protein: CSAADPQNEFF.

The chain is built from TRBV18 and TRBJ2-6, with 8 bases that match TRBD1. The CDR3 is 17 residues long. V shed 2 bases and J 4 bases; nucleotides not matched to a gene: 7. Germline V gene lookup returns CDR1 KGHSH and CDR2 LQKENI. CDR3 DNA sequence: TGTGCCAGCTCACCAGGACAGGGCAAGGCCGGGGCCAACGTCCTGACTTTC. Amino acid sequence: CASSPGQGKAGANVLTF.

The chain couples TRBV25-1 to TRBJ2-5, with 7 bases that match TRBD2. Germline CDR1 and CDR2: MGHDK and SYGVNS. The CDR3 consists of 14 residues. The junction had 7 bases not matched to a gene; V was cut back by 4 bases and J by 5 bases. The CDR3 nucleotides are TGTGCCAGCAGTGCCCCGTTGGGGGGGGAGACCCAGTACTTC. Protein sequence: CASSAPLGGETQYF. Together with reference TRBV25-1 and TRBJ2-5, the CDR3 gives the full variable domain: EADIYQTPRYLVIGTGKKITLECSQTMGHDKMYWYQQDPGMELHLIHYSYGVNSTEKGDLSSESTVSRIRTEHFPLTLESARPSHTSQYLCASSAPLGGETQYFGPGTRLLVL.

V gene TRBV5-6 combines with J gene TRBJ2-7; 7 bases match TRBD1. The junction had 1 base not matched to a gene; V was cut back by 2 bases and J by 5 bases. The CDR3 totals 12 residues. In germline, CDR1 is SGHDT, CDR2 YYEEEE. Here the CDR3 reads CASSFDRDEQYF. DNA for the CDR3: TGTGCCAGCAGCTTCGACAGGGACGAGCAGTACTTC. The whole variable domain, filled in from reference TRBV5-6 and TRBJ2-7, reads DAGVTQSPTHLIKTRGQQVTLRCSPKSGHDTVSWYQQALGQGPQFIFQYYEEEERQRGNFPDRFSGHQFPNYSSELNVNALLLGDSALYLCASSFDRDEQYFGPGTRLTVT.

A note on this clone: The germline gene is not matched at one end of the junction; a read error may be the cause. The chain employs TRBV30 and TRBJ1-2, with D tentatively TRBD1 (6 bases). Germline V gene data show CDR1 as GTSNPN and CDR2 as SVGIG (reference sequence). The CDR3 covers 13 residues. The CDR3 region is CAWSNGAGARSAF. CDR3 sequence (DNA): TGTGCCTGGAGCAATGGGGCAGGGGCCCGTAGTGCTTTC.

This chain joins TRBV2 and TRBJ1-6; D not resolved. Germline V gives CDR1 SNHLY, CDR2 FYNNEI. The CDR3 runs to 15 residues. V shed 5 bases and J shed 6 bases, with 14 bases lying between them. Written as DNA, the CDR3 is TGTGCCAGCAGTCCGGTAGACGGCTTTAATTCACCCCTCCACTTT. As protein: CASSPVDGFNSPLHF.

This clone occurred a few times. This rearrangement joins TRBV10-3 to TRBJ2-7, with D maybe TRBD2 (6 bases). V dropped 4 bases and J dropped 2 bases, with 18 bases sitting between them. CDR3 length: 16 amino acids. The germline gives CDR1 ENHRY, CDR2 SYGVKD. The CDR3 DNA is TGTGCCATCAGTGGGGCGTCGGGAGAGAGGGCCTACGAGCAGTACTTC. Translating gives CAISGASGERAYEQYF.